These 27 T cell receptor beta chains share one sample of origin, sequenced in a study of graft-versus-host responses after intestinal transplantation. Data came from immunoSEQ multiplex PCR; TCRdb stores just in-frame clones and leaves some out. Of about 16,000 clones listed, just under 95% are singletons. This specimen consisted of PBMCs, obtained 23 days after intestinal transplant. The receptors derive from a human patient who received an intestinal transplant, so some T cells may come from the graft donor.

V is TRBV5-4 and J is TRBJ2-5; no firm D call. Germline loops: CDR1 SGHNT, CDR2 YYREEE (reference sequence). The CDR3 totals 13 residues. V lost 4 bases and J lost 5, with 12 bases in between. The CDR3 here is CASSADLHETQYF. The DNA of the CDR3 is TGTGCCAGCAGCGCGGACCTCCATGAGACCCAGTACTTC.

This clone was counted once. The chain combines TRBV7-9 with TRBJ2-1; D ambiguous. The CDR3 length is 14 residues. From germline, CDR1 is SEHNR and CDR2 FQNEAQ (reference sequence). The V and J ends lost 0 bases and 6 bases respectively, with 9 bases between them. CDR3 amino acids: CASSLAFGPNEQFF. CDR3 coding DNA: TGTGCCAGCAGCTTAGCATTTGGGCCCAATGAGCAGTTCTTC. Based on the CDR3 plus reference TRBV7-9 and TRBJ2-1, the full variable domain is DTGVSQNPRHKITKRGQNVTFRCDPISEHNRLYWYRQTLGQGPEFLTYFQNEAQLEKSRLLSDRFSAERPKGSFSTLEIQRTEQGDSAMYLCASSLAFGPNEQFFGPGTRLTVL.

The chain is built from TRBV6-1 and TRBJ2-7; 9 positions match TRBD2. J lost 3 bases, V lost 4 bases, and 10 bases had no gene match. Germline V gives CDR1 MNHNS, CDR2 SASEGT. This CDR3 is 16 amino acids long. CDR3 nucleotide sequence: TGTGCCAGCAGTGTCGACTTAGCGGGAGTGGTCTACGAGCAGTACTTC. Translation: CASSVDLAGVVYEQYF.

This chain connects TRBV27 to TRBJ2-1, with 7 bases fitting TRBD2. V dropped 10 bases and J dropped 6; count of bases not matched to a gene: 6. Germline lookup yields CDR1 MNHEY and CDR2 SMNVEV (reference sequence). CDR3 size: 12 residues. CDR3 sequence: CATRIAGNEQFF. The CDR3 DNA reads as TGTGCCACCCGTATAGCGGGCAATGAGCAGTTCTTC.

This clone has only one observation. The chain has TRBV2 and TRBJ2-6; perhaps TRBD2 as D (6 bases). Germline assignment: CDR1 SNHLY and CDR2 FYNNEI. The germline V and J ends were trimmed by 4 bases and 2 bases, with 15 bases remaining between them. There are 17 residues in the CDR3. The CDR3 sequence: CASSAPRSGAGANVLTF. CDR3 bases: TGTGCCAGCAGTGCCCCGAGGTCGGGAGCTGGGGCCAACGTCCTGACTTTC.

The chain combines TRBV5-1 with TRBJ2-7, with 8 bases that match TRBD1. Per the germline V gene, CDR1 is SGHRS and CDR2 is YFSETQ. Trimming at V came to 4 bases and at J to 2 bases, leaving 14 bases not matched to a gene. The CDR3 runs to 17 residues. The DNA for the CDR3 is TGCGCCAGCAGCCCGGGACAGGTTCTTACCCGGCCCTACGAGCAGTACTTC. This sequence encodes CASSPGQVLTRPYEQYF.

The rearrangement uses TRBV7-9 and TRBJ2-1; 9 positions match TRBD2. The V gene's germline CDR1 is SEHNR and CDR2 FQNEAQ (reference sequence). This CDR3 has 12 amino acids. Trimming cost V 8 bases and J 7 bases; bases outside gene matches: 3. CDR3 residues: CASGTSLNEQFF. The CDR3 DNA is TGTGCCAGCGGGACTAGCCTTAATGAGCAGTTCTTC.

This sequence joins TRBV27 and TRBJ2-5; 9 bases align to TRBD1. V lost 5 bases to trimming and J lost 2 bases; unmatched junction nucleotides: 15. The length of the CDR3 is 18 residues. The germline CDR1 and CDR2 sequences are MNHEY and SMNVEV (reference sequence). This CDR3 is CASSEISGTGLVQETQYF. The CDR3 nucleotides are TGTGCCAGCAGTGAAATCTCCGGGACAGGGCTGGTACAAGAGACCCAGTACTTC.

The rearrangement uses TRBV5-1 and TRBJ1-1; TRBD1 matches at 10 bases. Looked up from germline, CDR1 is SGHRS and CDR2 is YFSETQ. V lost 5 bases to trimming and J lost 1 base; unmatched junction nucleotides: 5. The CDR3 is 15 residues long. CDR3 DNA: TGCGCCAGCAGTTCCGGGACAGGGGAGAACACTGAAGCTTTCTTT. Translated: CASSSGTGENTEAFF.

This clone was detected once. The V and J genes are TRBV7-8 and TRBJ2-2; no firm D call. The CDR3 sequence is 12 residues long. V lost 4 bases to trimming and J lost 9 bases, with 9 bases between them. Germline V gene data show CDR1 as SGHVS and CDR2 as FQNEAQ. The CDR3 region has the DNA TGTGCCAGCAGCTCTACCTCCTGGGAGCTGTTTTTT. As protein: CASSSTSWELFF.

The chain links TRBV28 to TRBJ1-1, with TRBD1 identical over 8 bases. The length of the CDR3 is 13 residues. Germline V gene data show CDR1 as MDHEN and CDR2 as SYDVKM. Unmatched junction bases numbered 0, after V lost 2 bases and J lost 4 bases. DNA of the CDR3: TGTGCCAGCAGTTTACAGGGGGCCACTGAAGCTTTCTTT. Translation gives CASSLQGATEAFF.

The rearrangement uses TRBV4-1 and TRBJ2-5; 11 bases fit TRBD2. V shed 5 bases, J shed 5 bases, and the junction held 10 bases outside the gene matches. The CDR3 covers 16 residues. Germline V gives CDR1 MGHRA, CDR2 YSYEKL. The CDR3 loop is CASSSNSGRAGETQYF. CDR3 DNA sequence: TGCGCCAGCAGCTCTAATAGCGGGAGGGCAGGGGAGACCCAGTACTTC.

The rearrangement uses TRBV5-6 and TRBJ2-5; 7 bases are a match to TRBD2. The germline gives CDR1 SGHDT, CDR2 YYEEEE. The CDR3 length is 16 residues. V lost 3 bases, J lost 1 base, and 9 bases stayed unmatched. CDR3 region: CASSSQRAGFQETQYF. CDR3 bases: TGTGCCAGCAGCTCCCAAAGAGCGGGATTCCAAGAGACCCAGTACTTC.

The rearrangement joins TRBV7-2 to TRBJ1-2, with D unresolved. CDR3 size: 10 residues. Trimming pared 5 bases from V and 6 bases from J, leaving 4 bases between. Germline V gene data show CDR1 as SGHTA and CDR2 as FQGNSA. CDR3 loop: CASSENGYTF. The CDR3 nucleotides are TGTGCCAGCAGCGAAAATGGCTACACCTTC.

This chain uses TRBV7-9 with TRBJ2-5; 13 bases are shared with TRBD2. Germline lookup yields CDR1 SEHNR and CDR2 FQNEAQ (reference sequence). This CDR3 contains 15 residues. The junction had 3 bases not matched to a gene; V was cut back by 5 bases and J by 3 bases. The CDR3 DNA reads TGTGCCAGCAGCCGGACTAGCGGGAGCAAAGAGACCCAGTACTTC. As protein: CASSRTSGSKETQYF.

The gene calls are TRBV27 and TRBJ1-5; unclear D gene. The CDR3 spans 14 residues. Trimming stripped 2 bases from V and 5 bases from J, with 10 bases between. Germline lookup yields CDR1 MNHEY and CDR2 SMNVEV (reference sequence). DNA for the CDR3: TGTGCCAGCAGTTTAAGAGGAGGTGATCAGCCCCAGCATTTT. Translation gives CASSLRGGDQPQHF.

The J gene is TRBJ2-7, the V gene TRBV29-1, with 9 bases lining up with TRBD1. V shed 1 base, J shed 3 bases, and the junction held 4 bases outside the gene matches. This CDR3 comprises 14 residues. Germline V gene sequence: CDR1 SQVTM, CDR2 ANQGSEA. Here the CDR3 DNA reads TGCAGCGTTGAAGGGGACAGGGAGGACTACGAGCAGTACTTC. It encodes CSVEGDREDYEQYF.

The genes are TRBV11-2 and TRBJ2-5, with TRBD2 identical over 11 bases. The CDR3 length is 17 residues. Losses at the gene ends were 3 bases for V and 2 bases for J; bases not matched to a gene: 8. CDR1 and CDR2 (germline): SGHAT, FQNNGV. CDR3 loop: CASSLAGTSGRQETQYF. Written as DNA, the CDR3 is TGTGCCAGCAGCTTGGCCGGGACTAGCGGTCGTCAAGAGACCCAGTACTTC.

This sequence joins TRBV7-6 and TRBJ1-1; D perhaps matches TRBD1 (6 bases). The CDR3 consists of 14 residues. Germline V gene sequence: CDR1 SGHVS, CDR2 FNYEAQ. With 5 bases removed from V and 0 bases from J, the gap between germline ends came to 10 bases. This chain's CDR3 is CASSPGQMNTEAFF. The CDR3 DNA is TGTGCCAGCAGCCCGGGACAAATGAACACTGAAGCTTTCTTT.

This chain joins TRBV19 and TRBJ1-1; D might be TRBD1 (6 bases). The germline V and J ends were trimmed by 4 bases and 1 base, with 13 bases remaining between them. Germline loops: CDR1 LNHDA, CDR2 SQIVND (reference sequence). CDR3 size: 15 residues. This CDR3 is CASSTRLQGNTEAFF. In nucleotides, the CDR3 is TGTGCCAGTAGTACGAGATTACAGGGGAACACTGAAGCTTTCTTT.

CDR3 bases: TGTGCCAGCAGCGTAGACCCGGGACTAGCGGGAGTCGAGCAGTACTTC. This gives the protein CASSVDPGLAGVEQYF. This rearrangement joins TRBV9 to TRBJ2-7, with 14 positions matching TRBD2. The junction had 5 bases not matched to a gene; V was cut back by 0 bases and J by 6 bases. This CDR3 spans 16 amino acids. CDR1 and CDR2 from the germline V gene are SGDLS and YYNGEE.

The rearrangement joins TRBV28 to TRBJ1-5, with D unclear. CDR1 is MDHEN, CDR2 SYDVKM, per germline. This CDR3 comprises 15 residues. Trimming cost V 0 bases and J 4 bases, with 10 bases left between them. The CDR3 DNA sequence: TGTGCCAGCAGTTTATGGGCAGACCCTAATCAGCCCCAGCATTTT. Encoded protein: CASSLWADPNQPQHF.

This chain uses TRBV30 with TRBJ2-1; weak D call: TRBD2 (5 bases). The CDR3 extends over 13 amino acids. V was pared by 2 bases and J by 4 bases, with 9 bases between. The germline V gene encodes CDR1 GTSNPN and CDR2 SVGIG (reference sequence). CDR3 coding DNA: TGTGCCTGGAGTTTACTAGGATACAATGAGCAGTTCTTC. It specifies CAWSLLGYNEQFF.

The rearrangement uses TRBV27 and TRBJ2-3; D unclear. Germline V gene data show CDR1 as MNHEY and CDR2 as SMNVEV (reference sequence). CDR3 length: 14 residues. V was shortened by 1 base and J by 0 bases, with 5 bases between the two germline ends. The CDR3: CASSLFGSTDTQYF. The CDR3 DNA sequence: TGTGCCAGCAGTTTATTCGGGAGCACAGATACGCAGTATTTT.

Here the CDR3 reads CAWSAGIGGGKDTQYF. DNA for the CDR3: TGTGCCTGGAGTGCAGGGATAGGGGGGGGCAAAGATACGCAGTATTTT. J is TRBJ2-3 and V is TRBV30, with D possibly TRBD2 on 7 matching bases. The CDR3 is made up of 16 amino acids. Deletions cut 1 base from V and 5 bases from J, with 19 bases between. Germline V gene sequence: CDR1 GTSNPN, CDR2 SVGIG (reference sequence).

The CDR3 DNA reads TGTGCCAGCAGAACGGACCCGGCGGCTGGAAACACCATATATTTT. This gives the protein CASRTDPAAGNTIYF. The chain couples TRBV6-5 to TRBJ1-3; D unresolved. V was shortened by 6 bases and J by 2 bases, with 14 bases between the two germline ends. The CDR3 contains 15 residues. Germline V CDR1 and CDR2: MNHEY, SVGAGI.

This chain connects TRBV27 to TRBJ2-5; D is perhaps TRBD1 (6 bases). CDR3 length equals 13 residues. CDR1 and CDR2 from the germline V gene are MNHEY and SMNVEV (reference sequence). Deletions cut 6 bases from V and 5 bases from J, with 13 bases between. DNA of the CDR3: TGTGCCAGCAGGACAGGACGAGGTGAGACCCAGTACTTC. Protein: CASRTGRGETQYF.